This TCR beta chain was identified in a study of blood T cell repertoires in COVID-19. About the research overall: T cells, B-cell-depleted T cells, or PBMCs supplied cDNA or gDNA.

As processed by the authors: Amplified reference gene primers provided the basis for estimating nucleated cell counts. Assay: immunoSEQ multiplex PCR; the TCRdb copy retains only in-frame clones and omits some. V, J and clone size derive from that table, while D and trimming were established from the DNA sequence. This sample has fewer than 25,000 clones, with around nine tenths found just once. The CDR3 totals 13 residues. The V gene lost 5 bases and the J gene lost 4 bases, with 11 bases spanning the gap. Germline V gene lookup returns CDR1 MDHEN and CDR2 SYDVKM. The chain links TRBV28 to TRBJ1-2; D unclear. This sequence was found in a human donor in a cohort sampled during active COVID-19. The sample was peripheral blood. CDR3 in DNA: TGTGCCAGCAGTCCAGCCCAGGTCTATGGCTACACCTTC. This sequence encodes CASSPAQVYGYTF.